These 32 T cell receptor beta chains share one sample of origin, sequenced in a study of shared clonotypes between healthy human individuals. Produced via immunoSEQ multiplex PCR; TCRdb's table is partial and in-frame only. The sample contains roughly 2 million clones, 85% to 95% of which appear only once. Sequenced sample: naive CD4+ T cells sorted from blood. Subset denoted: CD45RA+ positively selected. These receptors came from a man between 18 and 35 years old in good health.

The rearrangement joins TRBV7-8 to TRBJ2-7, with a possible D match to TRBD2 (5 bases). Trimming took 1 base from V and 7 from J, leaving 23 bases between them. The CDR3 loop spans 17 amino acids. The germline CDR1 and CDR2 sequences are SGHVS and FQNEAQ. The CDR3 DNA reads TGTGCCAGCAGCTTAGTTGCAGCTTTTGACCCGCGGAGGGAGCAGTACTTC. It specifies CASSLVAAFDPRREQYF.

The gene calls are TRBV2 and TRBJ2-2, with D perhaps assigned TRBD1 or TRBD2 (5 bases each). This CDR3 is 13 amino acids long. Between the trimmed V and J ends, which lost 6 bases and 5 bases, there was a span of 10 bases. Germline CDR1 reads SNHLY; CDR2 reads FYNNEI. The CDR3 DNA sequence: TGTGCCAGCAGACCCAGGGAGACCGGGGAGCTGTTTTTT. Protein: CASRPRETGELFF.

The chain links TRBV7-9 to TRBJ1-1; 7 bases align to TRBD1. The V gene end was trimmed by 6 bases and the J gene end by 0 bases; junction bases not matched to a gene: 4. CDR1 and CDR2 (germline): SEHNR, FQNEAQ (reference sequence). This CDR3 comprises 14 residues. CDR3 nucleotide sequence: TGTGCCAGCAGGGAGGGGGCGTTGAACACTGAAGCTTTCTTT. The encoded protein is CASREGALNTEAFF.

This chain joins TRBV4-1 and TRBJ1-4, with D perhaps TRBD1 (6 bases). V was trimmed by 4 bases and J by 0 bases, leaving 15 bases between them. The CDR3 spans 17 residues. Germline V CDR1 and CDR2: MGHRA, YSYEKL. CDR3: CASSLPPNRATNEKLFF. In DNA form, the CDR3 reads TGCGCCAGCAGCCTCCCTCCAAACAGGGCAACTAATGAAAAACTGTTTTTT.

This chain uses TRBV5-1 with TRBJ1-1; the match to TRBD1 covers 7 bases. V lost 2 bases, J lost 8 bases, and 12 bases stayed unmatched. This CDR3 has 15 residues. Germline V gives CDR1 SGHRS, CDR2 YFSETQ. The CDR3 is CASSLNPGQWAEAFF. In nucleotides, the CDR3 is TGCGCCAGCAGCTTAAACCCGGGACAGTGGGCGGAAGCTTTCTTT.

V is TRBV4-1 and J is TRBJ2-1; possible D gene TRBD1, 6 bases. Germline loops: CDR1 MGHRA, CDR2 YSYEKL. Trimming removed 3 bases at V and 13 bases at J, with 22 bases between. The CDR3 spans 15 residues. This CDR3 reads CASSQGASGYATQFF. CDR3 DNA sequence: TGCGCCAGCAGCCAGGGGGCCAGCGGCTACGCGACCCAGTTCTTC.

The chain joins TRBV5-1 to TRBJ1-3, with a possible D match to TRBD1 (6 bases). Per the germline V gene, CDR1 is SGHRS and CDR2 is YFSETQ. This CDR3 has 16 amino acids. Trimming took off 4 bases at V and 0 bases at J, with 14 bases between the two ends. The CDR3: CASSHQGPSSGNTIYF. DNA for the CDR3: TGCGCCAGCAGCCACCAGGGGCCAAGCTCTGGAAACACCATATATTTT.

This chain links TRBV10-1 with TRBJ1-4; tentatively, D is TRBD1 (6 bases). CDR3 length: 14 residues. CDR1 and CDR2 (germline): WNHNN, SYGVQD (reference sequence). The V gene lost 6 bases and the J gene lost 6 bases, with 14 bases spanning the gap. Here the CDR3 DNA reads TGCGCCAGCAGCACGGGGGCCTTGGATGAAAAACTGTTTTTT. It specifies CASSTGALDEKLFF.

The chain combines TRBV7-8 with TRBJ2-7; no firm D call. This CDR3 comprises 14 residues. CDR1 is SGHVS and CDR2 is FQNEAQ in the germline V gene. With 5 bases removed from V and 1 base from J, the gap between germline ends came to 12 bases. The DNA of the CDR3 is TGTGCCAGCAGCCCGAATACAGATTCCTACGAGCAGTACTTC. Translation: CASSPNTDSYEQYF. Complete variable domain (other parts from reference TRBV7-8 and TRBJ2-7): GAGVSQSPRYKVAKRGQDVALRCDPISGHVSLFWYQQALGQGPEFLTYFQNEAQLDKSGLPSDRFFAERPEGSVSTLKIQRTQQEDSAVYLCASSPNTDSYEQYFGPGTRLTVT.

The chain joins TRBV9 to TRBJ1-1, with D possibly matching TRBD1 (6 bases). Per the germline V gene, CDR1 is SGDLS and CDR2 is YYNGEE. This CDR3 region has 14 residues. Deletions cut 5 bases from V and 2 bases from J, with 13 bases between. Written as DNA, the CDR3 is TGTGCCAGCAGTCGACAGGCCCTCAACACTGAAGCTTTCTTT. It yields the protein CASSRQALNTEAFF.

The J gene is TRBJ1-2, the V gene TRBV6-5, with TRBD1 matching 11 bases. The CDR3 extends over 15 amino acids. Germline CDR1 MNHEY, CDR2 SVGAGI. V was clipped by 2 bases and J by 4 bases; unmatched bases: 3. CDR3 coding DNA: TGTGCCAGCAGTTACGGGACAGGGGGATCCTATGGCTACACCTTC. Amino acid sequence: CASSYGTGGSYGYTF.

The chain joins TRBV30 to TRBJ1-6; D possibly corresponds to TRBD1 (6 bases). The germline gives CDR1 GTSNPN, CDR2 SVGIG (reference sequence). The CDR3 extends over 15 amino acids. V was pared by 5 bases and J by 6 bases, with 17 bases between. The CDR3 protein is CAWLGRTALNSPLHF. In DNA form, the CDR3 reads TGTGCCTGGTTAGGCAGGACAGCCCTTAATTCACCCCTCCACTTT.

The V gene is TRBV7-2, the J gene TRBJ2-5; unclear D gene. Germline CDR1 and CDR2: SGHTA and FQGNSA. V dropped 0 bases and J dropped 7 bases, with 12 bases sitting between them. This CDR3 contains 14 residues. The CDR3 loop is CASSLATATGTQYF. Written as DNA, the CDR3 is TGTGCCAGCAGCTTAGCGACGGCCACCGGGACCCAGTACTTC. The variable domain in full, with the rest retrieved from reference TRBV7-2 and TRBJ2-5, is GAGVSQSPSNKVTEKGKDVELRCDPISGHTALYWYRQSLGQGLEFLIYFQGNSAPDKSGLPSDRFSAERTGGSVSTLTIQRTQQEDSAVYLCASSLATATGTQYFGPGTRLLVL.

Notes on this clone: One junction end disagrees with the germline gene, perhaps due to a read error. The chain joins TRBV19 to TRBJ1-6; 8 bases line up with TRBD1. Per germline, CDR1 LNHDA and CDR2 SQIVND (reference sequence). The CDR3 contains 15 residues. The CDR3 region has the DNA TGTGCCAGTAGTCAACGGACAGGGAGGAATTCAGCCCTCCACTTT. This codes for CASSQRTGRNSALHF.

CDR3 amino acids: CASKDRNTGELFF. In DNA, the CDR3 is TGTGCCAGCAAGGACCGCAACACCGGGGAGCTGTTTTTT. The J gene is TRBJ2-2, the V gene TRBV2; D uncertain. The germline V and J ends were trimmed by 7 bases and 2 bases, with 8 bases remaining between them. The CDR3 is 13 residues long. Germline CDR1 is SNHLY and CDR2 is FYNNEI. Variable domain in full (rest from reference TRBV2 and TRBJ2-2): EPEVTQTPSHQVTQMGQEVILRCVPISNHLYFYWYRQILGQKVEFLVSFYNNEISEKSEIFDDQFSVERPDGSNFTLKIRSTKLEDSAMYFCASKDRNTGELFFGEGSRLTVL.

V gene TRBV5-1 combines with J gene TRBJ1-1; 9 nucleotides match TRBD1. The CDR3 has 14 residues. V dropped 3 bases and J dropped 5; count of bases not matched to a gene: 5. Per germline, CDR1 SGHRS and CDR2 YFSETQ. CDR3 nucleotide sequence: TGCGCCAGCAGCTCTACAGGGGGCGAGACTGAAGCTTTCTTT. Amino acids: CASSSTGGETEAFF. Supplemented by reference TRBV5-1 and TRBJ1-1, the full variable domain reads KAGVTQTPRYLIKTRGQQVTLSCSPISGHRSVSWYQQTPGQGLQFLFEYFSETQRNKGNFPGRFSGRQFSNSRSEMNVSTLELGDSALYLCASSSTGGETEAFFGQGTRLTVV.

The chain combines TRBV5-4 with TRBJ2-5; 7 bases fit TRBD2. Germline V lookup: CDR1 SGHNT, CDR2 YYREEE (reference sequence). This CDR3 contains 14 residues. The V and J ends lost 4 bases and 5 bases, in that order; junction bases with no gene match: 8. The CDR3 DNA reads as TGTGCCAGCAGCCTTTTGACTAGCCCGGAGACCCAGTACTTC. As protein: CASSLLTSPETQYF.

This sequence joins TRBV6-5 and TRBJ2-5; no definite D call. CDR1 and CDR2 (germline): MNHEY, SVGAGI. The CDR3 consists of 14 residues. V was shortened by 6 bases and J by 4 bases, with 15 bases between the two germline ends. The CDR3: CASSFSNGRETQYF. The DNA of the CDR3 is TGTGCCAGCAGCTTTTCGAATGGGCGAGAGACCCAGTACTTC.

The genes are TRBV21-1 and TRBJ2-3; TRBD1 is the table's D call, not checked against the DNA. TRBV21-1 is described as a pseudogene. CDR3 length equals 15 residues. The chain's CDR3 is CASSKEGAGRDTQYF. Written as DNA, the CDR3 is TGTGCCAGCAGCAAAGAGGGGGCAGGGAGAGATACGCAGTATTTT.

This chain connects TRBV30 to TRBJ2-3; TRBD2 matches 11 bases. The CDR3 has 15 residues. The junction had 5 bases not matched to a gene; V was cut back by 3 bases and J by 3 bases. Germline lookup yields CDR1 GTSNPN and CDR2 SVGIG (reference sequence). The CDR3 coding sequence is TGTGCCTGGAGCTTTACTAGCGGGGGTACAGATACGCAGTATTTT. This sequence encodes CAWSFTSGGTDTQYF.

The table lists this clone with a count of one. The chain is built from TRBV19 and TRBJ1-5, with D possibly matching TRBD1 (5 bases). The CDR3 is 14 residues long. The V gene's germline CDR1 is LNHDA and CDR2 SQIVND (reference sequence). Trimming took off 4 bases at V and 7 bases at J, with 14 bases between the two ends. The CDR3 loop is CASSKGQGGQPQHF. The CDR3 bases are TGTGCCAGTAGTAAGGGGCAGGGCGGCCAGCCCCAGCATTTT.

V and J are TRBV28 and TRBJ1-5, with D perhaps TRBD1 (5 bases). The CDR3 loop spans 17 amino acids. Germline lookup yields CDR1 MDHEN and CDR2 SYDVKM. V lost 0 bases and J 3 bases, leaving 15 bases between the germline ends. The CDR3 is CASSLWGLLRANQPQHF. The CDR3 nucleotides are TGTGCCAGCAGTTTATGGGGGCTCCTAAGAGCCAATCAGCCCCAGCATTTT.

This chain links TRBV25-1 with TRBJ1-4; D gene ambiguous. Germline assignment: CDR1 MGHDK and CDR2 SYGVNS. CDR3 length: 14 residues. V was shortened by 0 bases and J by 8 bases, with 10 bases between the two germline ends. The CDR3 region has the DNA TGTGCCAGCAGTGAATACGGCCCAGAAGAAAAACTGTTTTTT. Its protein product is CASSEYGPEEKLFF.

The rearrangement links TRBV28 to TRBJ1-5, with D possibly matching TRBD1 (6 bases). This CDR3 contains 16 residues. Trimming removed 3 bases from V and 3 bases from J, with 15 bases in between. CDR1 and CDR2 from the germline V gene are MDHEN and SYDVKM. Here the CDR3 DNA reads TGTGCCAGCAGTTTCGGACGCGGACAGATCAATCAGCCCCAGCATTTT. It yields the protein CASSFGRGQINQPQHF.

With regard to this clone: The sample carries other DNA sequences with the same CDR3. The chain uses TRBV5-1 and TRBJ2-7; no clear D. The germline V and J ends were trimmed by 0 bases and 7 bases, with 5 bases remaining between them. The germline CDR1 and CDR2 sequences are SGHRS and YFSETQ. The CDR3 covers 11 residues. CDR3 coding DNA: TGCGCCAGCAGCTTGGCTGGGGAGCAGTACTTC. The encoded protein is CASSLAGEQYF.

Note on this clone: A much more abundant neighbour one base away suggests this may be a read error. The conserved phenylalanine or tryptophan normally closing the CDR3 is absent here, so this likely arose from a read error. This chain links TRBV30 with TRBJ1-2; D ambiguous. The CDR3 consists of 14 residues. Trimming took off 1 base at V and 0 bases at J, with 9 bases between the two ends. Looked up from germline, CDR1 is GTSNPN and CDR2 is SVGIG (reference sequence). CDR3 amino acids: CAWSETTTNYGYTL. The DNA for the CDR3 is TGTGCCTGGAGTGAGACCACCACTAACTATGGCTACACCCTC.

A note on this clone: At one of its ends the junction is not consistent with the germline gene, which may arise from a read error. The chain carries TRBV6-6 and TRBJ2-5; tentatively, D is TRBD2 (5 bases). The CDR3 runs 13 residues. Per germline, CDR1 MNHNY and CDR2 SVGAGI (reference sequence). CDR3 nucleotides: TGTGCCATCAGTGAGTCTGGCGGGGAGACCCAGTACTTC. It specifies CAISESGGETQYF.

The V gene is TRBV6-1, the J gene TRBJ2-5; maybe TRBD2 (6 bases). The CDR3 runs to 14 residues. V was pared by 3 bases and J by 1 base, with 9 bases between. CDR1 MNHNS and CDR2 SASEGT come from the germline V gene. Here the CDR3 reads CASSETSAQETQYF. The CDR3 region has the DNA TGTGCCAGCAGTGAGACTAGTGCCCAAGAGACCCAGTACTTC.

This clone occurred once. The chain links TRBV19 to TRBJ1-2, with 10 bases matching TRBD1. This CDR3 has 16 amino acids. V trimming: 4 bases; J trimming: 6 bases; junction bases outside the gene matches: 11. CDR1 is LNHDA, CDR2 SQIVND, per germline (reference sequence). CDR3: CASSTQTGTGDDGYTF. For the CDR3, the DNA is TGTGCCAGTAGTACTCAAACCGGGACAGGGGATGATGGCTACACCTTC.

The genes are TRBV2 and TRBJ2-5; TRBD1 matches 8 bases. CDR3 length: 14 amino acids. Germline V gene lookup returns CDR1 SNHLY and CDR2 FYNNEI. V lost 6 bases and J lost 3; bases outside the gene matches: 6. In DNA form, the CDR3 reads TGTGCCAGCAGAGTGGACAGGGCGGAAGAGACCCAGTACTTC. The encoded protein is CASRVDRAEETQYF.

V and J are TRBV9 and TRBJ2-3, with 11 bases aligning to TRBD2. The CDR3 consists of 17 residues. V lost 7 bases, J lost 0 bases, and 10 bases stayed unmatched. Germline V gene lookup returns CDR1 SGDLS and CDR2 YYNGEE. This chain's CDR3 is CASSLAGGFPSTDTQYF. The CDR3 DNA reads TGTGCCAGCTCCCTAGCGGGGGGCTTCCCTAGCACAGATACGCAGTATTTT.

The chain carries TRBV27 and TRBJ1-1; D perhaps matches TRBD1 (5 bases). The CDR3 consists of 14 residues. Trimming removed 5 bases at V and 5 bases at J, with 15 bases between. Germline V lookup: CDR1 MNHEY, CDR2 SMNVEV (reference sequence). CDR3: CASSLSAGVTEAFF. CDR3 nucleotide sequence: TGTGCCAGCAGTCTCAGTGCGGGGGTGACTGAAGCTTTCTTT.